These T cell receptor beta chains were read from a single sample in a study of T-cell reconstitution after alpha-beta-depleted transplantation in children. TCRdb itself ran the PCR reads through MiXCR, one entry per CDR3 protein. The sample lists about 440,000 distinct CDR3 sequences, about 45% occurring once. The source material was PBMCs, sampled before TCRalphabeta/CD19-depleted stem cell transplant. The receptors derive from a girl aged 2 to 10 with aplastic anemia, due to receive a stem cell transplant. Both conserved end residues are part of each CDR3. A D gene is named only where the DNA matches it firmly. Clone size is given for some rows only: seen once, a few or many times, or a class if the clone is expanded.

>.|TRBJ2-1|.|TRBV7-2
CASSLRPNGGDEQFF
TGTGCCAGCAGCTTAAGGCCCAACGGGGGTGATGAGCAGTTCTTC
>few|TRBJ2-7|.|TRBV20-1
CSAKTDSYEQYF
TGCAGTGCTAAGACTGACTCCTACGAGCAGTACTTC
>many|TRBJ2-7|.|TRBV12-3/TRBV12-4
CASSLAPPGQMITYEQYF
TGTGCCAGCAGTTTAGCGCCCCCGGGACAAATGATTACCTACGAGCAGTACTTC
>once|TRBJ2-5|.|TRBV28
CASRTGIQETQYF
TGTGCCAGCAGGACAGGAATACAAGAGACCCAGTACTTC
>many|TRBJ2-7|.|TRBV18
CASSPKGPSYEQYF
TGTGCCAGCTCACCAAAGGGGCCTTCCTACGAGCAGTACTTC
>.|TRBJ2-1|.|TRBV29-1
CSVDWQFF
TGCAGCGTTGACTGGCAGTTCTTC
>few|TRBJ2-7|.|TRBV6-1
CASKYGLYEQYF
TGTGCCAGCAAGTACGGACTCTACGAGCAGTACTTC
>.|TRBJ2-7|.|TRBV14
CASRSPAGTSYEQYF
TGTGCCAGCAGGAGCCCCGCCGGGACATCCTACGAGCAGTACTTC
>.|TRBJ2-3|.|TRBV5-5
CASSRWGASTDTQYF
TGTGCCAGCAGCCGGTGGGGAGCGAGCACAGATACGCAGTATTTT
>few|TRBJ2-7|TRBD1|TRBV29-1
CSVGTSRLGQGMSRQYF
TGCAGCGTTGGGACTAGTCGCCTGGGACAGGGAATGTCGAGGCAGTACTTC
>.|TRBJ2-7|.|TRBV30
CASLPPTGFYEQYF
TGTGCCTCCCTACCACCGACAGGCTTCTACGAGCAGTACTTC
>.|TRBJ2-7|TRBD1|TRBV20-1
CSATGDRGEQYF
TGCAGTGCTACCGGGGACAGGGGCGAGCAGTACTTC
>once|TRBJ1-5|.|TRBV9
CASSEGPAYGNQPQHF
TGTGCCAGCAGCGAAGGACCGGCCTATGGCAATCAGCCCCAGCATTTT
>.|TRBJ2-7|.|TRBV4-2
CASSQDHGSIYEQYF
TGTGCCAGCAGCCAAGATCACGGGAGTATCTACGAGCAGTACTTC
>.|TRBJ1-1|.|TRBV20-1
CSGGGANTEAFF
TGCAGTGGTGGGGGGGCGAACACTGAAGCTTTCTTT
>.|TRBJ2-7|TRBD1|TRBV6-2/TRBV6-3
CASSNTGGPLYEQYF
TGTGCCAGCAGTAACACAGGGGGCCCCCTTTACGAGCAGTACTTC
>.|TRBJ2-1|TRBD2|TRBV20-1
CSARSRTGGFSYNEQFF
TGCAGTGCTAGGTCCCGAACGGGGGGGTTCTCCTACAATGAGCAGTTCTTC
>.|TRBJ2-1|TRBD2|TRBV5-1
CASRTGTSDNEQFF
TGCGCCAGCAGAACCGGGACTAGCGACAATGAGCAGTTCTTC
>.|TRBJ2-2|.|TRBV12-3/TRBV12-4
CASSRGQTRITGELFF
TGTGCCAGCAGTCGCGGACAGACGCGAATCACCGGGGAGCTGTTTTTT
>.|TRBJ2-2|.|TRBV4-2
CASSLPEREGSGELFF
TGTGCCAGCAGCCTTCCAGAAAGGGAAGGTTCCGGGGAGCTGTTTTTT
>.|TRBJ2-7|.|TRBV29-1
CSVSQDSYEQYF
TGCAGCGTCTCACAGGACAGCTACGAGCAGTACTTC
>.|TRBJ1-5|.|TRBV20-1
CSAREGPRHQPQHF
TGCAGTGCTCGGGAGGGCCCGCGGCATCAGCCCCAGCATTTT
>.|TRBJ1-4|.|TRBV10-3
CAISESRGEEANEKLFF
TGTGCCATCAGTGAGTCGAGAGGGGAGGAGGCTAATGAAAAACTGTTTTTT
>.|TRBJ1-3|.|TRBV5-1
CASSLSSQNSGNTIYF
TGCGCCAGCAGCTTATCCTCACAGAACTCTGGAAACACCATATATTTT
>many|TRBJ2-1|TRBD2|TRBV10-1
CASSGVGGLREQFF
TGCGCCAGCAGTGGAGTGGGAGGGCTACGTGAGCAGTTCTTC
>.|TRBJ1-2|.|TRBV30
CAWSRSGVGYTF
TGTGCCTGGAGTAGGTCAGGGGTCGGCTACACCTTC
>many|TRBJ1-4|TRBD1|TRBV20-1
CSTDRGGEKLFF
TGCAGTACCGACAGGGGAGGAGAAAAACTGTTTTTT
>many|TRBJ2-1|TRBD2|TRBV7-3
CASSLKAPGLAGEFSYEQFF
TGTGCCAGCAGCTTAAAGGCCCCGGGACTAGCGGGAGAATTTTCTTATGAGCAGTTCTTC
>.|TRBJ2-3|.|TRBV27
CASSLSWRASTDTQYF
TGTGCCAGCAGTTTATCCTGGCGGGCCAGCACAGATACGCAGTATTTT
>.|TRBJ2-7|.|TRBV27
CASSLSSLYEQYF
TGTGCCAGCAGTTTATCGTCCCTCTACGAGCAGTACTTC
>many|TRBJ2-4|.|TRBV20-1
CSAPKSGIQYF
TGCAGTGCCCCCAAGTCGGGCATTCAGTACTTC
>many|TRBJ2-1|TRBD2|TRBV5-1
CASSLVSAGGQEQFF
TGCGCCAGCAGCTTGGTATCGGCGGGAGGGCAAGAGCAGTTCTTC
>.|TRBJ1-1|.|TRBV7-2
CASSFTTGSRNTEAFF
TGTGCCAGCAGCTTTACTACAGGGTCCCGGAACACTGAAGCTTTCTTT
>.|TRBJ2-3|TRBD1|TRBV29-1
CSVEDLWDRGDTQYF
TGCAGCGTTGAAGATTTATGGGACAGGGGGGATACGCAGTATTTT
>.|TRBJ2-6|.|TRBV28
CASSFRRPGGANVLTF
TGTGCCAGCAGTTTTCGGCGTCCCGGTGGGGCCAACGTCCTGACTTTC
>few|TRBJ2-1|.|TRBV7-2
CASRVGAPGSYNEQFF
TGTGCCAGCCGGGTGGGGGCCCCGGGGTCCTACAATGAGCAGTTCTTC
>few|TRBJ2-5|.|TRBV20-1
CSARDRSGPDVVTQYF
TGCAGTGCTAGAGATAGGAGCGGGCCAGACGTAGTGACCCAGTACTTC
>many|TRBJ2-7|.|TRBV7-6
CASSLARLSEQYF
TGTGCCAGCAGCTTAGCGCGGCTTAGCGAGCAGTACTTC
>.|TRBJ2-5|.|TRBV5-1
CASSSQGFQETQYF
TGCGCCAGCAGCTCGCAGGGATTCCAAGAGACCCAGTACTTC
>few|TRBJ1-2|.|TRBV29-1
CSVEDSVGVSRYGYTF
TGCAGCGTTGAAGATTCCGTTGGGGTATCTCGCTATGGCTACACCTTC
>.|TRBJ2-3|TRBD2|TRBV5-1
CASSLSSKGSGGASRTDTQYF
TGCGCCAGCAGCTTGTCGTCGAAAGGGAGCGGGGGGGCCTCCCGCACAGATACGCAGTATTTT
>many|TRBJ1-5|TRBD1|TRBV5-1
CASSPQTGPNQPQHF
TGCGCCAGCAGCCCCCAGACAGGGCCCAATCAGCCCCAGCATTTT
>.|TRBJ1-2|.|TRBV5-1
CASSLAVGANYGYTF
TGCGCCAGCAGCTTGGCCGTCGGAGCTAACTATGGCTACACCTTC
>.|TRBJ1-1|.|TRBV20-1
CSALTRVNTEAFF
TGCAGTGCTTTGACCAGGGTTAACACTGAAGCTTTCTTT
>many|TRBJ1-2|.|TRBV6-1
CASHRSGQGYTYTF
TGTGCCAGCCACCGGTCGGGCCAGGGGTACACCTACACCTTC
>few|TRBJ2-7|.|TRBV20-1
CSARASPQGYEQYF
TGCAGTGCTAGAGCGTCGCCCCAGGGCTACGAGCAGTACTTC
>few|TRBJ2-7|TRBD1|TRBV4-2
CASRTDRGTSYEQYF
TGTGCCAGCAGAACGGACAGGGGGACTAGCTACGAGCAGTACTTC
>.|TRBJ2-7|TRBD1|TRBV19
CASSIPGQGEYEQYF
TGTGCCAGTAGTATTCCGGGACAGGGAGAATACGAGCAGTACTTC
>few|TRBJ2-3|.|TRBV12-3/TRBV12-4
CASSSPRGRADTQYF
TGTGCCAGCAGTTCCCCACGGGGAAGGGCAGATACGCAGTATTTT
>many|TRBJ2-7|TRBD2|TRBV5-5
CASSSGLAGPSSYEQYF
TGTGCCAGCAGCTCGGGACTAGCGGGTCCCTCCTCCTACGAGCAGTACTTC
>.|TRBJ2-1|.|TRBV20-1
CSARGNPTGRATNEQFF
TGCAGTGCTAGAGGCAATCCGACAGGTCGGGCCACCAATGAGCAGTTCTTC
>.|TRBJ1-3|TRBD1|TRBV7-9
CASSLTGAVGNTIYF
TGTGCCAGCAGCTTGACAGGGGCTGTTGGAAACACCATATATTTT
>few|TRBJ2-3|TRBD2|TRBV19
CASSIAGGGTDTQYF
TGTGCCAGTAGTATAGCGGGAGGAGGCACAGATACGCAGTATTTT
>few|TRBJ2-7|TRBD2|TRBV6-1
CASSPRSGRGMDYEQYF
TGTGCCAGCAGTCCGCGAAGCGGGAGAGGGATGGACTACGAGCAGTACTTC